This T cell receptor (beta chain) was recovered during a study of cytomegalovirus exposure and HLA in healthy donors. Study-wide points: Researchers reported in a later analysis that a missense DCLRE1C variant was tied to TCR beta V- and J-gene trimming. Listed as cytomegalovirus-associated were 164 TCR beta chains.

A multiplex PCR was run with 60 Vbeta primers and 13 Jbeta primers. TCRdb's table, derived via immunoSEQ multiplex PCR, lists solely in-frame clones and lacks some. This table has roughly 100,000 clones, approximately 9% appearing once. This clone has a handful of counts. The antigen remains unidentified. CDR1 and CDR2 (germline): SGHVS, FQNEAQ. The V end lost 1 base, the J end lost 2 bases, and 8 bases lay between the germline ends. The CDR3 has 15 residues. Sample: PBMCs. The V gene is TRBV7-8, the J gene TRBJ1-4; weak D call: TRBD1 (5 bases). The sequence derives from a man aged 45-65 years in good health and CMV-seropositive. CDR3 in DNA: TGTGCCAGCAGCTTAGTCAGGGCGACTAATGAAAAACTGTTTTTT. Translated, it gives CASSLVRATNEKLFF. The whole variable domain, remainder taken from reference TRBV7-8 and TRBJ1-4, is GAGVSQSPRYKVAKRGQDVALRCDPISGHVSLFWYQQALGQGPEFLTYFQNEAQLDKSGLPSDRFFAERPEGSVSTLKIQRTQQEDSAVYLCASSLVRATNEKLFFGSGTQLSVL.